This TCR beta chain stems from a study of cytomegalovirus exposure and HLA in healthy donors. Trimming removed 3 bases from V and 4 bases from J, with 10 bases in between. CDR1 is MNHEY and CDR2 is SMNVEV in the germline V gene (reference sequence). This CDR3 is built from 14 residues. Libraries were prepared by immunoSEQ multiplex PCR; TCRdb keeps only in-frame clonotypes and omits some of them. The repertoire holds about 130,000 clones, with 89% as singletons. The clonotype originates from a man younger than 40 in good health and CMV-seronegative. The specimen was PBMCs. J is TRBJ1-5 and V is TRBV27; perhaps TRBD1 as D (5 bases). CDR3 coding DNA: TGTGCCAGCAGTTTTACCAGGGATAATCAGCCCCAGCATTTT. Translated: CASSFTRDNQPQHF.